The rows below give T cell receptor beta chains drawn from one sample of a study of blood T cells in healthy people across ages. TCRdb re-called the 5' RACE reads through MiXCR, storing one row per CDR3 protein. The top ten hold around 0.75% of the sample, which has about 1 million distinct CDR3 sequences, approximately 26% seen once. These sequences were also reported in another study, on T cells of mothers and their children.

Sequenced material: blood. Receptor source: a girl aged 2 to 9 in good health. CDR3s leave out the opening cysteine and the closing phenylalanine or tryptophan. A D gene is named only where the DNA matches it firmly.

V: TRBV29-1; D: -; J: TRBJ2-7; CDR3: SVEGDFYEQY
V: TRBV29-1; D: -; J: TRBJ2-5; CDR3: SVRPKETRY
V: TRBV21-1; D: -; J: TRBJ2-2; CDR3: ATTGELF
V: TRBV27; D: TRBD2; J: TRBJ2-5; CDR3: ASSLSLAGVGEETQY
V: TRBV6-6; D: -; J: TRBJ1-1; CDR3: ASSYYVNTEAF
V: TRBV27; D: TRBD2; J: TRBJ2-7; CDR3: ASSFQTSGGTEQY
V: TRBV11-1; D: TRBD2; J: -; CDR3: ASSSQLGTSGKDTYNEQF
V: TRBV9; D: -; J: TRBJ1-4; CDR3: ASSPPDGANEKLF
V: TRBV15; D: TRBD1; J: TRBJ1-1; CDR3: ATSSSGGGTEAF
V: TRBV20-1; D: TRBD2; J: TRBJ2-2; CDR3: SARPGLAGVNGDTGELF
V: TRBV12-5; D: TRBD1; J: TRBJ1-5; CDR3: ATSWTGGYGQPQH
V: TRBV7-2; D: TRBD2; J: TRBJ2-1; CDR3: ASSESPGLAGGNEQF
V: TRBV7-2; D: -; J: TRBJ2-3; CDR3: ASSPQGLRADTQY
V: TRBV14; D: -; J: TRBJ1-2; CDR3: ASRFSGTPLNGYT